This TCR beta chain was recorded in a study of T cell responses to AZD1222 COVID-19 vaccine (dated by TCRdb to the early 2020s). Study-wide context: A total of over 230 trial participants underwent TCR sequencing, of whom 207 had received two doses of AZD1222 and approximately 25 had received two doses of the MenACWY control vaccine. Trial participants were enrolled by age into subgroups of 18-55, 56-69 and 70-plus years, and 148, 28 and 57 TCR-sequenced participants, respectively, were included in these subgroups.

What the time point label conveys for this sample: baseline before first vaccination. Taken with the paper, the label for treatment or condition translates to: meningococcal conjugate vaccine given as trial control. The vaccinee samples were drawn from two UK trials, COV001 and COV002, one of which was a single-blind randomized controlled phase 2/3 trial testing AZD1222 (ChAdOx1 nCoV-19) in healthy adults. For TCRbeta chain sequencing, PBMC samples from trial participants were taken at day 0 and at day 28 after the second dose. The CDR3 regions of human TCRbeta chains were analyzed by immunosequencing. The paper's processing steps were these. TCRs in the repertoires were matched against a reference library of SARS-CoV-2-specific TCRs that had been generated with the MIRA antigen-specificity platform. Breadth was defined as the fraction of unique TCRs that were SARS-CoV-2-associated, and depth was defined as the fraction of total T cells that were SARS-CoV-2-associated. Using the MIRA data, every spike-specific TCR was mapped to the spike region that the TCR reacted to and assigned to either a CD4 or a CD8 class. Log10-transformed breadth and depth values were compared by one-way ANOVA with Sidak's multiple comparisons tests. TCRdb mirrors the immuneACCESS table, restricted to in-frame sequences. Some clones are absent from its copies; in checked studies, under half trace to an unresolved V gene, and the reason for the others is unknown. V and J calls plus clone size are reproduced from that table; the DNA served to infer D and trimming. The sample table records about 110,000 clones; around 90% of these occur just once. The ten largest clones represent more than 10% of the sample.

From the cysteine up to the phenylalanine, the CDR3 has a length of 18 residues. The CDR3 DNA has 54 bases and is translated from base 1. About this clone itself: The clone's antigen remains unknown. No much larger clone is present one base from it, and per-base qualities are unavailable.

Overall study outcomes, separate from this receptor: In the small 56-69-year group, the increase in depth fell short of significance, most likely because of low power. Nearly half of unique spike-specific TCRs reportedly recognized epitopes outside regions mutated in the B.1.351 and B.1.1.7 variants. Conclusions about previously exposed vaccinees were limited because only six or seven AZD1222 recipients were SARS-CoV-2 seropositive at baseline. Participants were mostly white British and included more females than males, and it was suggested by the authors that clonal diversity may have been underestimated. The vaccine-associated CD4 TCRs covered the entire spike protein, and the dominant responses fell in regions 160-218 and 743-854. Because no samples from the day 14 peak response were available, repertoires could be characterized only after the peak T cell response. After two AZD1222 doses, spike-specific TCR breadth and depth were significantly higher than at day 0 and than in MenACWY recipients.

The TCR sequence derives from an adult in good health. In this chain, TRBV1 is recombined with TRBJ2-1; the table's D call, TRBD2, was not checked against the DNA. TRBV1 is a pseudogene locus. Sequencing was performed on peripheral blood, taken on day 0 of MenACWY control vaccination. The bases are TGCACCAGCAGCACTAGCGGGAAACGGGGTATTTTAAGGAATGAGCAGTTCTTC. It translates to CTSSTSGKRGILRNEQFF.